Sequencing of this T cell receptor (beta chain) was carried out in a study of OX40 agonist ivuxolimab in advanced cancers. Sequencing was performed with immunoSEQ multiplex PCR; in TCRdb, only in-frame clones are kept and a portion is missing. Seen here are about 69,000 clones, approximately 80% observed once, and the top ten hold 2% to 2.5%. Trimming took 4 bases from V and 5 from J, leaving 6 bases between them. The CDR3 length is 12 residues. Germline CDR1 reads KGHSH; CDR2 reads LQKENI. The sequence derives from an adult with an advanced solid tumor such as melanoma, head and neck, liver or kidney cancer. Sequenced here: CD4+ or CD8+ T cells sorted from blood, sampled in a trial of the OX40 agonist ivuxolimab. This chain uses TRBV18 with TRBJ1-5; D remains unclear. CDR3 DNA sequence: TGTGCCAGCTCACATGACCATCAGCCCCAGCATTTT. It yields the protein CASSHDHQPQHF.